This TCR beta chain was captured by sequencing in a study of neurological immune-mediated disorders. MiXCR, run by TCRdb on the 5' RACE reads, gives a single entry per CDR3 protein. Among 65,000 to 95,000 distinct CDR3 sequences listed, 5% to 6.5% were seen once. Study outcomes and limitations: Expanded clones shared no identical CDR3 amino acid sequences across subjects, which suggested private TCR-beta repertoires in all groups.

This clonotype was detected ten times or more. The antigen remains undetermined. V lost 2 bases and J 13 bases, leaving 16 bases between the germline ends. Germline CDR1 and CDR2: SGDLS and YYNGEE. This CDR3 spans 14 amino acids. Time point defined: longitudinal time-point 2. The V gene is TRBV9, the J gene TRBJ1-6, with D possibly being TRBD1 (6 bases). This TCR was sampled from a woman in her fifties or sixties with multiple sclerosis. Sequences were obtained from PBMCs. The CDR3 sequence is CASSVSGDLAPLHF. CDR3 bases: TGTGCCAGCAGCGTTTCAGGGGACCTAGCGCCCCTCCACTTT.